The 16 T cell receptor beta chains listed next were all sequenced from one sample in a study of beta chain features in type 1 diabetes (dated by TCRdb to between 2017 and 2018). Overall study results and their limits: A moderate but significant shortening of TCRB CDR3 length was observed in type 1 diabetes patients in all four CD4+ subsets.

No antigen is known for these receptors. Library preparation was by the immunoSEQ multiplex PCR assay. The entire isolated RNA was reverse transcribed using the High Capacity cDNA Reverse Transcription Kit, and thus expressed TCRB transcripts were sequenced. TCRdb stores this immuneACCESS table with in-frame sequences only. Part of the clones is absent; in the studies checked, under half of the shortfall reflects unresolved V genes, and no reason is known for the rest. A total of 500,000 to 800,000 clones appear in this sample, approximately 13% of them only once. The top ten constitute around 0.12% of the sample. Sample: naive CD4+ T cells from blood. Per the publication, the cell subset or site label means: true naive CD4+ T cells. The receptors were sampled from a man aged 25 to 45 with type 1 diabetes.

This chain uses TRBV5-1 with TRBJ2-5; no firm D call. The CDR3 extends over 13 amino acids. Per the germline V gene, CDR1 is SGHRS and CDR2 is YFSETQ. V was pared by 1 base and J by 3 bases, with 7 bases between. CDR3 nucleotides: TGCGCCAGCAGCTTGCCTTTAGAAGAGACCCAGTACTTC. Translating it yields CASSLPLEETQYF. Using reference TRBV5-1 and TRBJ2-5 for the parts outside the CDR3, the full variable domain is KAGVTQTPRYLIKTRGQQVTLSCSPISGHRSVSWYQQTPGQGLQFLFEYFSETQRNKGNFPGRFSGRQFSNSRSEMNVSTLELGDSALYLCASSLPLEETQYFGPGTRLLVL.

This chain joins TRBV29-1 and TRBJ2-3; the D is unclear. CDR3 length: 14 residues. Germline CDR1 SQVTM, CDR2 ANQGSEA. Deletions cut 2 bases from V and 0 bases from J, with 9 bases between. CDR3 loop: CSVEKGYSTDTQYF. The CDR3 region has the DNA TGCAGCGTTGAAAAGGGTTATAGCACAGATACGCAGTATTTT.

The DNA for the CDR3 is TGTGCCAGCAGCGAAGGACAGGGGAACACTGAAGCTTTCTTT. Amino acid sequence: CASSEGQGNTEAFF. V is TRBV7-9 and J is TRBJ1-1, with 8 bases identical to TRBD1. The germline CDR1 and CDR2 sequences are SEHNR and FQNEAQ (reference sequence). This CDR3 spans 14 amino acids. Unmatched junction bases numbered 3, after V lost 5 bases and J lost 1 base.

The chain employs TRBV10-3 and TRBJ1-6; TRBD1 agrees at 7 bases. V was clipped by 6 bases and J by 5 bases; unmatched bases: 1. Germline CDR1 reads ENHRY; CDR2 reads SYGVKD. This CDR3 contains 13 residues. The CDR3, as DNA: TGTGCCATCAGGGGGACAGATAATTCACCCCTCCACTTT. It encodes CAIRGTDNSPLHF.

This chain connects TRBV4-3 to TRBJ1-2, with 10 positions matching TRBD1. Germline V gene sequence: CDR1 LGHNA, CDR2 YSLEER. The CDR3 runs to 15 residues. Losses at the gene ends were 4 bases for V and 8 bases for J; bases not matched to a gene: 10. CDR3 protein: CASSPTGTGVEGYTF. The CDR3 DNA follows: TGCGCCAGCAGCCCGACAGGGACAGGGGTGGAGGGCTACACCTTC.

The chain employs TRBV29-1 and TRBJ2-7; TRBD1 matches 7 bases. J was trimmed by 7 bases and V by 1 base; bases with no gene match: 10. The germline V gene has CDR1 SQVTM and CDR2 ANQGSEA. The CDR3 runs to 14 residues. The DNA for the CDR3 is TGCAGCGTTGAAGGAACCCGACAGGGACGTGAGCAGTACTTC. Protein: CSVEGTRQGREQYF.

The chain combines TRBV14 with TRBJ2-1; 12 positions match TRBD2. The V segment lost 0 bases and the J segment 4 bases; nucleotides outside the gene matches: 4. In germline, CDR1 is SGHDN, CDR2 FVKESK. This CDR3 region has 17 residues. This CDR3 reads CASSQDRGLAGYNEQFF. The CDR3, as DNA: TGTGCCAGCAGCCAAGACCGAGGACTAGCGGGGTACAATGAGCAGTTCTTC.

There are a few counts of this clone. This rearrangement joins TRBV7-3 to TRBJ2-1, with D possibly matching TRBD1 (5 bases). Trimming took 5 bases from V and 5 from J, leaving 22 bases between them. In germline, CDR1 is SGHTA, CDR2 FQGTGA. The CDR3 length is 17 residues. The DNA for the CDR3 is TGTGCCAGCAGCCCTCCAGTGGTTGGGCAGGGCCACAATGAGCAGTTCTTC. Translating gives CASSPPVVGQGHNEQFF. The full variable domain, its missing parts supplied by reference TRBV7-3 and TRBJ2-1, is GAGVSQTPSNKVTEKGKYVELRCDPISGHTALYWYRQSLGQGPEFLIYFQGTGAADDSGLPNDRFFAVRPEGSVSTLKIQRTERGDSAVYLCASSPPVVGQGHNEQFFGPGTRLTVL.

This sequence joins TRBV19 and TRBJ2-4, with D perhaps being TRBD1 or TRBD2 (5 bases each). The CDR3 is 13 residues long. Trimming removed 3 bases at V and 8 bases at J, with 11 bases between. Germline V gene data show CDR1 as LNHDA and CDR2 as SQIVND (reference sequence). CDR3 sequence reads: CASSMTDGDIQYF. DNA of the CDR3: TGTGCCAGTAGTATGACAGACGGGGACATTCAGTACTTC.

This clone was found a few times. The chain links TRBV10-3 to TRBJ2-3; 12 positions agree with TRBD2. Per the germline V gene, CDR1 is ENHRY and CDR2 is SYGVKD. The CDR3 contains 16 residues. The ends lost 6 bases at V and 2 bases at J; junction bases unmatched: 6. CDR3 sequence reads: CAIRPTSGGSTDTQYF. In DNA, the CDR3 is TGTGCCATCAGGCCTACTAGCGGGGGGTCCACAGATACGCAGTATTTT.

The chain carries TRBV5-1 and TRBJ2-1; 13 nucleotides match TRBD2. The CDR3 is 14 amino acids. Germline values: CDR1 SGHRS, CDR2 YFSETQ. Losses at the gene ends were 3 bases for V and 10 bases for J; bases not matched to a gene: 4. The CDR3 DNA follows: TGCGCCAGCAGCTCGCTGGGACTAGCGGGGGAGCAGTTCTTC. Its protein product is CASSSLGLAGEQFF.

CDR3 sequence: CASSQARTNYGYTF. Here the CDR3 DNA reads TGTGCCAGCAGCCAGGCCAGAACTAACTATGGCTACACCTTC. The rearrangement joins TRBV14 to TRBJ1-2; D gene ambiguous. CDR3 length: 14 amino acids. Germline lookup yields CDR1 SGHDN and CDR2 FVKESK. Trimming removed 3 bases at V and 0 bases at J, with 8 bases between.

This chain joins TRBV7-6 and TRBJ1-6, with D unresolved. With 4 bases removed from V and 7 bases from J, the gap between germline ends came to 5 bases. This CDR3 has 12 residues. Germline-derived CDR1 and CDR2 are SGHVS and FNYEAQ. Here the CDR3 DNA reads TGTGCCAGCAGCTCTCAGAATTCACCCCTCCACTTT. This sequence encodes CASSSQNSPLHF.

This chain links TRBV2 with TRBJ2-1; TRBD2 is a possible D gene (5 bases). V was clipped by 8 bases and J by 11 bases, with 13 bases between them. The CDR3 length is 11 residues. Looked up from germline, CDR1 is SNHLY and CDR2 is FYNNEI. The CDR3: CASDPGNKQFF. The CDR3, as DNA: TGTGCCAGCGACCCGGGAAATAAGCAGTTCTTC.

This chain connects TRBV7-9 to TRBJ1-1, with TRBD1 as a possible D gene (5 bases). The CDR3 sequence is 14 residues long. From germline, CDR1 is SEHNR and CDR2 FQNEAQ (reference sequence). The V end lost 6 bases, the J end lost 3 bases, and 14 bases lay between the germline ends. The CDR3 DNA sequence: TGTGCCAGCAGAGTTCTTATAGGGGACACTGAAGCTTTCTTT. This encodes CASRVLIGDTEAFF.

This clone turned up a few times. V is TRBV5-1 and J is TRBJ1-3; no clear D. Germline values: CDR1 SGHRS, CDR2 YFSETQ. Trimming removed 4 bases from V and 4 bases from J, with 9 bases in between. This CDR3 region has 13 residues. The CDR3 sequence: CASSPLEGNTIYF. CDR3 bases: TGCGCCAGCAGCCCTCTAGAGGGAAACACCATATATTTT.